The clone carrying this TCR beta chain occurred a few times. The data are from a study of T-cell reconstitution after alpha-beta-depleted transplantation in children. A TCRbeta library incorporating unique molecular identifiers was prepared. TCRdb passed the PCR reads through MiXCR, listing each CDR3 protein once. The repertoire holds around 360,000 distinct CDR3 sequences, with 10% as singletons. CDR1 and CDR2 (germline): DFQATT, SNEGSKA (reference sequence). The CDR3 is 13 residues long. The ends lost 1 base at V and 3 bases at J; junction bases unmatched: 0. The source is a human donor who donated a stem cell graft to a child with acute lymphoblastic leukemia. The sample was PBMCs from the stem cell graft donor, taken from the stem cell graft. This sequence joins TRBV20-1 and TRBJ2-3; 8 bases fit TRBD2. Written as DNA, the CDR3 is TGCAGTGCTAGAGCGGGAGGGACAGATACGCAGTATTTT. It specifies CSARAGGTDTQYF.